This T cell receptor beta chain was identified in a study of cytomegalovirus exposure and HLA in healthy donors. The primer mix had 60 Vbeta and 13 Jbeta primers. The protocol was immunoSEQ multiplex PCR, while the TCRdb copy is restricted to in-frame clones and leaves out a portion. The sample gives about 80,000 clones, around 75% of which show up once; around 7% is in the top ten. Source material: PBMCs. This receptor was identified in a woman aged 40 to 50 in good health and CMV-seronegative.

CDR3 in DNA: TGCGCCAGCAGCGGGGCCAGCGGCTACACCTTC. Encoded protein: CASSGASGYTF. The gene calls are TRBV5-1 and TRBJ1-2; a possible D gene is TRBD1 (5 bases). The CDR3 is 11 residues long. Germline V gene data show CDR1 as SGHRS and CDR2 as YFSETQ. V lost 4 bases to trimming and J lost 8 bases, with 9 bases between them.